This TCR beta chain is drawn from a study of cytomegalovirus exposure and HLA in healthy donors (dated by TCRdb to the late 2010s). General notes on the study: An earlier analysis of several hundred of the donors reported 250 to 300 Gb of sequence data and 100 million to 140 million unique TCR beta sequences from around 200 million T cells. Roughly 320 gigabases of sequencing data and around 85 million unique TCR sequences made up an early release that covered approximately 620 HLA-typed donors. Among the roughly 400 genotyped donors, approximately 82% belonged to the genetic ancestry cluster associated with self-reported Caucasian donors. The aim of the study was to test whether cataloging public T cell receptors could identify signatures of past pathogen exposure. Using immunosequencing, the study profiled T cell repertoires from 500 to 800 subjects and related those repertoires to cytomegalovirus serostatus. Besides the first cohort of about 730 subjects, a separate validation cohort made up of 120 different subjects was used. High-throughput TCR immunosequencing, statistical association of individual TCRs with disease status, and machine learning were combined to predict cytomegalovirus infection status. A later analysis re-examined previously published TCR beta repertoires from roughly 720 donors and added high-resolution HLA genotyping to investigate patterns of TCR occurrence. In the later analysis, no new phenotypic data were used to find candidate immune exposures; instead, reliance was placed on TCR beta sequences and their occurrence across donors. An earlier analysis of 500 to 750 of the donors applied high-throughput TCR beta sequencing to assess whether each TCR beta V gene segment acted as functional or pseudogenic. Donor age, sex, ethnicity and CMV serostatus were compiled alongside the repertoire data. In a later genetic analysis, genome-wide SNP genotypes for about 55% of the roughly 700 donors were used, and that subset was treated as a discovery cohort. Every discovery cohort repertoire had been produced on one sequencing platform. HLA typing included class I and class II loci at four-digit resolution. The number of typed donors differed by locus: about 629-630 for A, B, C, DRB1 and DQB1; some 540 for DQA1; 606 for DPA1; and approximately 450 for DPB1. A few DR-DQ haplotypes were treated as single units for association and clustering because of strong linkage in the cohort. Among a few hundred genotyped donors of the cohort, an average of approximately 230,000 unique TCR beta nucleotide sequences were sequenced per donor, 15% to 20% of them non-productive. What the study reported, not specific to this receptor: CMV serostatus was the only immune exposure information available for the cohort. Three of the identified cytomegalovirus-associated TCR beta chains were confirmed in vitro to be specific for cytomegalovirus antigens. Across donors, most TCR sequences were observed very rarely, whereas some public TCRs were present in many individuals. A further reported finding was that TCR beta sequences accurately predicted the HLA-A and HLA-B alleles for most subjects in the first cohort. In a later analysis, over 15,000 TCR beta sequences were associated with specific HLA alleles at a false discovery rate of 0.05. A later analysis found that HLA-associated TCR beta chains were more clonally expanded and had lower generation probabilities than equally common non-associated chains. A group of highly shared sequence variants was considered likely to be a technical artifact of the sequencing pipeline. In a later genetic analysis, fewer N-insertions in productive TCRs were reported among donors in an Asian-associated ancestry cluster than the roughly 700-donor mean. Most CMV-associated TCR beta chains appeared to be HLA-restricted in a later analysis, and the HLA associations seemed to be driven largely by CMV exposure. HLA typing was unavailable for some donors at each locus, so association tests used only the typed subset. According to the authors, the approach could potentially be generalized to other disease states and immunological phenotypes. Some IMGT-functional V segments, including TRBV6-2 and TRBV6-3, could not be told apart with the 87-base-pair reads, so those segments were excluded. Because counts were too low, seventeen rarely observed V segments, including chromosome 9 orphons, were excluded from the earlier analysis of fewer than 650 of the donors. Cytomegalovirus status was reported to be diagnosed by the classifier with high specificity and sensitivity in both the original and validation cohorts. When HLA alleles, especially DR and DQ, strongly co-occurred, attributing TCR associations to individual alleles was difficult. Only TCR beta chains were sequenced in this cohort, and the absence of alpha or paired-chain data limited detectable features. In the study, around 160 TCR beta chains were listed as associated with cytomegalovirus. In an earlier analysis of more than 500 of the donors, most TCR beta V segments appeared in productive rearrangements about 90% or about 30% of the time, broadly matching IMGT annotations. In a later analysis, the rate of TCR association differed among HLA loci, with DRB1 alleles having the most associated TCRs and HLA-C alleles having the fewest. A later genetic analysis associated a missense DCLRE1C variant with V-gene and J-gene trimming of TCR beta chains, and an independent cohort replicated the association. Roughly uniform sequencing depth across donors was assumed in presence/absence analyses, although this assumption may not hold. Correlated functional status among segregating V segments might reflect linkage disequilibrium, but an unknown experimental factor could not be ruled out. According to a later analysis, parvovirus B19, influenza, CMV and Epstein-Barr virus appeared linked to several top co-occurrence clusters.

The cohort comprised under 700 healthy bone marrow donors. At the time of sampling, every cohort member was nominally healthy, though immune exposures that went unrecorded were likely present. The donor was CMV seronegative and belonged to the group of around 400 seronegative cohort members. A peripheral blood sample was provided by each donor, and peripheral blood mononuclear cells were used for TCR beta sequencing. The Qiagen DNeasy Blood Extraction Kit was used to extract genomic DNA from the blood cell samples. Note on this clone: The antigen this receptor binds is unknown. The sample holds no much larger clone one base away, and base qualities are not on file.

From its cysteine to its phenylalanine, the CDR3 spans 13 amino acids. Of the read, only the CDR3 DNA is kept; its 39 bases are in frame from base 1. Trimming takes 5 bases from V and 5 bases from J, and the germline ends sit 12 bases apart. CDR1 and CDR2 (LNHDA, SQIVND) derive from the germline V gene (reference sequence). Libraries were made using the immunoSEQ multiplex PCR assay. For the multiplex PCR, a mixture combining 60 forward primers for TCR Vbeta segments and 13 reverse primers for TCR Jbeta segments was used. A multiplex PCR assay on genomic DNA amplified the CDR3 region of rearranged TCR beta genes. The amplified TCR beta libraries were sequenced on the Illumina HiSeq System as 87-base-pair reads. The authors processed their data as follows. In a later analysis, tens of millions of unique TCR beta chains were counted across the roughly 670 repertoires, and about 9.9 million of these chains were shared by at least two donors. Raw reads were error-corrected and collapsed into unique sequences by a nearest-neighbor algorithm in which closely related sequences were merged to remove PCR and sequencing errors. V, D and J gene segments were assigned by aligning CDR3 sequences to IMGT reference sequences. Each retained sequence needed at least a six-nucleotide match to both a V gene segment and a J gene segment. A rearrangement was called productive if the CDR3 had no stop codons and remained in frame with V and J, and every other rearrangement was called non-productive. CDR3 was defined by IMGT convention, running from the second conserved V-encoded cysteine to the conserved J-encoded phenylalanine. The earlier analysis of 500 to 600 of the donors excluded sequences that lacked an unambiguous match to a single V gene segment. An earlier analysis of around 600 of the donors classified V segments as functional when productive rearrangements were above 56.7% and as segregating when the standard deviation between donors was above 5%. A statistical classification framework was developed to diagnose cytomegalovirus status using the catalog of TCR beta chain sequences. V and J gene assignment, in a later analysis, came from comparing TCR nucleotide sequences with IMGT/GENE-DB human TR gene sequences. A later analysis assigned CDR3 sequences and most-parsimonious VDJ recombination scenarios with the TCRdist pipeline. In a later analysis, every TCR beta chain was defined by the combination of its CDR3 amino acid sequence and its V-gene family, and reads without a unique V-gene family were dropped. In a later analysis, 450 to 600 highly shared, low-generation-probability nucleotide sequences were removed to address suspected cross-contamination and a sequencing artifact. In a later analysis, a clonal expansion index was calculated for each public chain from normalized within-repertoire ranks of inferred template counts. A later analysis computed generation probabilities with a VDJ recombination model fitted to out-of-frame rearrangements, and checked the results against IGoR. Hypergeometric tests were used in a later analysis to score TCR-TCR, TCR-HLA and TCR-CMV co-occurrence, with a repertoire-size bias correction applied to the TCR pairs. False discovery rates were estimated in a later analysis by permuting HLA or CMV assignments 20 times. In a later analysis, co-occurring TCRs were grouped using DBSCAN, with TCRdist sequence similarity added in when clustering inside HLA-allele-positive subsets. Co-occurrence clustering excluded repertoires with fewer than 30,000 or more than 120,000 public chains, plus five with anomalous nucleotide sharing. Sourced from immuneACCESS, this table was stored by TCRdb with only in-frame sequences that have V and J called. A share of the clones is absent; for the studies checked, an unresolved V gene accounts for under half, and the remainder has no known explanation. V, J and clone size are those of that table, while D and trimming were read from the DNA. The sample table records roughly 120,000 clones; approximately 70% of these occur just once. The ten largest clones represent 0.85% to 0.9% of the sample.

Source material: PBMCs. In this chain, TRBV19 is recombined with TRBJ1-1; the D segment cannot be called with confidence. The receptor was derived from a woman in her thirties in good health and CMV-seronegative. In nucleotide form, the sequence is TGTGCCAGTAGTCCTCGGAGAGAGACTGAAGCTTTCTTT. Its translation is CASSPRRETEAFF.